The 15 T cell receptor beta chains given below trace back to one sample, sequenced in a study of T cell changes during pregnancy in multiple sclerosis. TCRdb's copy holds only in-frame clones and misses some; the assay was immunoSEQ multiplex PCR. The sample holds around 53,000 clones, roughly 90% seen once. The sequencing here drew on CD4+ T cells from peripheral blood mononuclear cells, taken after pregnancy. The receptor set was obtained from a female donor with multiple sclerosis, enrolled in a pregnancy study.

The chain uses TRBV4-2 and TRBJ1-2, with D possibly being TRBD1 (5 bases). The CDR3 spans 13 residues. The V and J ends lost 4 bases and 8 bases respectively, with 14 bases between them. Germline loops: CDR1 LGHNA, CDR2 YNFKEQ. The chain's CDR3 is CASSLPGSGGYTF. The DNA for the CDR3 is TGTGCCAGCAGCCTCCCAGGGTCAGGGGGCTACACCTTC.

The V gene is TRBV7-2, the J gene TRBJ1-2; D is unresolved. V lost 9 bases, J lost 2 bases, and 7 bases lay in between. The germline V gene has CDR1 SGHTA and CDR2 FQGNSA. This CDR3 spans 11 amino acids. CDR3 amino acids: CASAQNYGYTF. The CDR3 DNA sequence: TGTGCCAGTGCACAGAACTATGGCTACACCTTC.

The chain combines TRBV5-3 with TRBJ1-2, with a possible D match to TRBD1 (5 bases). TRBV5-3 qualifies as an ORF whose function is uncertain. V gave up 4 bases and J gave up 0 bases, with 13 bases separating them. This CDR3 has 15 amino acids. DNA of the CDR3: TGTGCCAGAAGCCGCCCCGGACAAGCTAACTATGGCTACACCTTC. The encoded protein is CARSRPGQANYGYTF.

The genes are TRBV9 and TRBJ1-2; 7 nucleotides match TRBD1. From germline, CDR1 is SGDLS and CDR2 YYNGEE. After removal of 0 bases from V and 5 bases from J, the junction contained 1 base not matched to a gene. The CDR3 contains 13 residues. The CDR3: CASSVDRGYGYTF. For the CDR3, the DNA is TGTGCCAGCAGCGTAGACAGGGGATATGGCTACACCTTC.

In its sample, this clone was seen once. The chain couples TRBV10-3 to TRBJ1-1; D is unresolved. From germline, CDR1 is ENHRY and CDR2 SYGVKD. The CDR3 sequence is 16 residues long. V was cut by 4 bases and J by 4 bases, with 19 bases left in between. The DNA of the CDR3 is TGTGCCATCAGTGGGGTACCGGGGAAGGAAAGCACTGAAGCTTTCTTT. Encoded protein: CAISGVPGKESTEAFF.

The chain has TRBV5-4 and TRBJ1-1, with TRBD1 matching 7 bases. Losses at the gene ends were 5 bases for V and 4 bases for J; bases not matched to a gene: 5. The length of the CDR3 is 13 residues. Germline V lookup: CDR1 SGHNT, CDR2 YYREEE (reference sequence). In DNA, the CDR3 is TGTGCCAGCAGGGAGGGACAGCGCACTGAAGCTTTCTTT. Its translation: CASREGQRTEAFF. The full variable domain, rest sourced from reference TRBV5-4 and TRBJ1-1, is ETGVTQSPTHLIKTRGQQVTLRCSSQSGHNTVSWYQQALGQGPQFIFQYYREEENGRGNFPPRFSGLQFPNYSSELNVNALELDDSALYLCASREGQRTEAFFGQGTRLTVV.

CDR3: CASSLGVSGNTIYF. CDR3 nucleotides: TGTGCCAGCAGCTTAGGAGTCTCTGGAAACACCATATATTTT. This chain links TRBV7-9 with TRBJ1-3; D gene unclear. Germline values: CDR1 SEHNR, CDR2 FQNEAQ (reference sequence). The V and J ends lost 1 base and 0 bases respectively, with 4 bases between them. The length of the CDR3 is 14 residues.

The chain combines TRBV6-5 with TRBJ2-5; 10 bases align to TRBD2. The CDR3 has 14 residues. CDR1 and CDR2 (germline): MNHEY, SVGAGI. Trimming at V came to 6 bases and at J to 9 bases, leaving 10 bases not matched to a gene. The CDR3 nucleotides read TGTGCCAGCAGCTTAGCGGGGGGTGCGGGAGCCCAGTACTTC. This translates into CASSLAGGAGAQYF.

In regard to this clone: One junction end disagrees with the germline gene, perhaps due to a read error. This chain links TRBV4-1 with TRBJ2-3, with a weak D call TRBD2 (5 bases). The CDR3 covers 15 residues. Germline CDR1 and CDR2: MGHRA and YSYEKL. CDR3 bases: TGCGCCAGCAGCCAGGAAGGGAGAGGTGTAGATGCGCAGTATTTT. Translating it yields CASSQEGRGVDAQYF.

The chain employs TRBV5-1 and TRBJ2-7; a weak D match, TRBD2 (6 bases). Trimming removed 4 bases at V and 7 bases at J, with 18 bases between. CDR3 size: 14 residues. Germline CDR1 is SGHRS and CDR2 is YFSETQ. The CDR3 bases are TGCGCCAGCAGCCCCGCGGGGCCCCGGAGTGAGCAGTACTTC. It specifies CASSPAGPRSEQYF.

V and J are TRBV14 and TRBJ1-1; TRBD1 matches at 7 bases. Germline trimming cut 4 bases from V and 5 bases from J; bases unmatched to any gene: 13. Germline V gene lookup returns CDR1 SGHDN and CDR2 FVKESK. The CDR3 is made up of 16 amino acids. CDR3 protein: CASSPNRGIRGTEAFF. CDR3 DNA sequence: TGTGCCAGCAGCCCGAACAGGGGCATTAGGGGGACTGAAGCTTTCTTT.

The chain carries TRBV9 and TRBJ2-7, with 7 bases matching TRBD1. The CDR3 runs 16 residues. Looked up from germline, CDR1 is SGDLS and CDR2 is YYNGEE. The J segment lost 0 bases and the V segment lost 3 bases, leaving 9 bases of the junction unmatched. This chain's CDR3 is CASSAADRSPSYEQYF. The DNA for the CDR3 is TGTGCCAGCAGCGCCGCGGACAGGAGTCCCTCCTACGAGCAGTACTTC.

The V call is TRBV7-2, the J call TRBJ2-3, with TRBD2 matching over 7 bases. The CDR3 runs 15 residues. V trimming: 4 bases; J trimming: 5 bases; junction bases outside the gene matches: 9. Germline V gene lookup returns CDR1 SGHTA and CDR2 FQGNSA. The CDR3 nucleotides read TGTGCCAGCAGCTCGAGCGGGGCGGCCGGAGATACGCAGTATTTT. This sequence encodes CASSSSGAAGDTQYF.

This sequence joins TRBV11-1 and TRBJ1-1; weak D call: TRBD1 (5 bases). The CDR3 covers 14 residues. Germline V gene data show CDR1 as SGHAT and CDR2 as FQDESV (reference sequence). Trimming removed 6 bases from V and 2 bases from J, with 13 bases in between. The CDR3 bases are TGTGCCAGCAGACGTGGACACTTTAACACTGAAGCTTTCTTT. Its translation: CASRRGHFNTEAFF.

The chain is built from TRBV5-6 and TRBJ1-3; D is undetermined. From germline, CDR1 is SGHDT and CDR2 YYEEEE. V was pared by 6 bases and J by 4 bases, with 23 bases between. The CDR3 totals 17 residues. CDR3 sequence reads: CASNRGGPTLAGNTIYF. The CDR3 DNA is TGTGCCAGCAACCGAGGAGGGCCCACGTTGGCCGGAAACACCATATATTTT.